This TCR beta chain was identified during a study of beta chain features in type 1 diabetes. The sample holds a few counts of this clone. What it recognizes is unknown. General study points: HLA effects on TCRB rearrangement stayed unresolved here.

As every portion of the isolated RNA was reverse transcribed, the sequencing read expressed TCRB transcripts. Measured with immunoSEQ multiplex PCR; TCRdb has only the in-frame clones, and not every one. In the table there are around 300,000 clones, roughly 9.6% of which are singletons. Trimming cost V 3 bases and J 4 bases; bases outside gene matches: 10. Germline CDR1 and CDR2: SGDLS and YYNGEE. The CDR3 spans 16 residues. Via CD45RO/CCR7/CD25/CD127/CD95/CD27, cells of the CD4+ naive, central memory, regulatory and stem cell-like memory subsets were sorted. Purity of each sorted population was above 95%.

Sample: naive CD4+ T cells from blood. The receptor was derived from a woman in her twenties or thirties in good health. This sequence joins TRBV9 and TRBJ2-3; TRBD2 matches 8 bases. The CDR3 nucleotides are TGTGCCAGCAGCGACAGAGCGGGAGAACCCCCAGATACGCAGTATTTT. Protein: CASSDRAGEPPDTQYF.